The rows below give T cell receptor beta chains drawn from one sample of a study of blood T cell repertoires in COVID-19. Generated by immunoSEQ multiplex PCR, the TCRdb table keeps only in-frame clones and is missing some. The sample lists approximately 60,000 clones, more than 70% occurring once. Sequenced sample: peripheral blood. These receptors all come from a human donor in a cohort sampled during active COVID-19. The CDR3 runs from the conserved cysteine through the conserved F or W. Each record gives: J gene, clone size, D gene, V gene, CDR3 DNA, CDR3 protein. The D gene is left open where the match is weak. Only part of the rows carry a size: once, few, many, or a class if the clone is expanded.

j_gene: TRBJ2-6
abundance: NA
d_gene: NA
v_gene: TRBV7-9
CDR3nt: TGTGCCAGCGGTGGGGGCGGAGACTCTGGGGCCAACGTCCTGACTTTC
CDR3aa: CASGGGGDSGANVLTF

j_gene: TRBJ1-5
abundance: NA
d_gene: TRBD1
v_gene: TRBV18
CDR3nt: TGTGCCAGCTCGACTCAGGGGGACAATCAGCCCCAGCATTTT
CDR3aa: CASSTQGDNQPQHF

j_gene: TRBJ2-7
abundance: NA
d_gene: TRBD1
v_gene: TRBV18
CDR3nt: TGTGCCAGCTCACCACCCAACAGGGGCGGTGTGGACGAGCAGTACTTC
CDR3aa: CASSPPNRGGVDEQYF

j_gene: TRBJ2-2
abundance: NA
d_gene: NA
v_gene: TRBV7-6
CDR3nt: TGTGCCAGCAGCGCGCAACCGGGGTTAAACACCGGGGAGCTGTTTTTT
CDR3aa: CASSAQPGLNTGELFF

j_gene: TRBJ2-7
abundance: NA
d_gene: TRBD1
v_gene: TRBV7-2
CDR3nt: TGTGCCAGCAGCTCCGGGACAGGACCTTACGAGCAGTACTTC
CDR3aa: CASSSGTGPYEQYF

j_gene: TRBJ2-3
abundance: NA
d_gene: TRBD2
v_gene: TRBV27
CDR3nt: TGTGCCACCACCGAGGGACGGGGGGTAGATACGCAGTATTTT
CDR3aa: CATTEGRGVDTQYF

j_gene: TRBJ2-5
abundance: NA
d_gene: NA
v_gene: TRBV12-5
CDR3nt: TGTGCTAGTGGTTCCTCGGAGACCCAGTACTTC
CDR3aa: CASGSSETQYF

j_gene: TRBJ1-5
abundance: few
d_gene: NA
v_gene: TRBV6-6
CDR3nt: TGTGCCAGCGTGGGGCAGGGCAATCAGCCCCAGCATTTT
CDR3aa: CASVGQGNQPQHF

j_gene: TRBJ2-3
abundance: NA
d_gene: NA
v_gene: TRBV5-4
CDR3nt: TGTGCCAGTGCCCCATTCCGTACTAGCACAGATACGCAGTATTTT
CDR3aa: CASAPFRTSTDTQYF

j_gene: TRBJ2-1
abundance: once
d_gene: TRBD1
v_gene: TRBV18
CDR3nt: TGTGCCAGCTCATTAGCAGGGGGCAATGAGCAGTTCTTC
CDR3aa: CASSLAGGNEQFF

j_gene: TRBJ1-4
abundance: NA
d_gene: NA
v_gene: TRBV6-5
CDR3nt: TGTGCCAGCACTAACACTAATGAAAAACTGTTTTTT
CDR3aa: CASTNTNEKLFF

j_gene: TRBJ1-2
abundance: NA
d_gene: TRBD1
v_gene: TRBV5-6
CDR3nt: TGTGCCAGCAGCCACGGGACAGAGACTTCTGGCTACACCTTC
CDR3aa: CASSHGTETSGYTF

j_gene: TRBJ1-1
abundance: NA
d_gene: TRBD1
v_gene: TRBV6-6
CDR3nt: TGTGCCAGTCAGGGACAGATGAACACTGAAGCTTTCTTT
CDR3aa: CASQGQMNTEAFF

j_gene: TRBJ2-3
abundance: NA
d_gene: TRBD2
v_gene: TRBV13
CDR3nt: TGTGCCAGCAGCCCTGGACTAGCGGGGGGCACAGATACGCAGTATTTT
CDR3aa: CASSPGLAGGTDTQYF

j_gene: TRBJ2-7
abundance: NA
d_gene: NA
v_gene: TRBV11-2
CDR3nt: TGTGCCAGCAGCCCACGACAGGGGAGGGCCTACGAGCAGTACTTC
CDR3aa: CASSPRQGRAYEQYF

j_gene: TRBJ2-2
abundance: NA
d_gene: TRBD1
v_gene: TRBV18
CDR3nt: TGTGCCAGCTCAGTCGTTACAGGGGCCCCGAGCACCGGGGAGCTGTTTTTT
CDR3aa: CASSVVTGAPSTGELFF

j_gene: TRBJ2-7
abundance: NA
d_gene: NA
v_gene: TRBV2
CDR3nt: TGTGCCAGCAGTGAAGCCGGCCGAGGCTCCTACGAGCAGTACTTC
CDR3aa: CASSEAGRGSYEQYF

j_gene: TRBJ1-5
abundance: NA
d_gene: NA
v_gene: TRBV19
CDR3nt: TGTGCCAGTAGTATAGAGGGCCATAATAGCAATCAGCCCCAGCATTTT
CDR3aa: CASSIEGHNSNQPQHF

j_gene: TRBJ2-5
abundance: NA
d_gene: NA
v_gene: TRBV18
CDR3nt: TGTGCCAGCTCACCAGGCAGCCAAGAGACCCAGTACTTC
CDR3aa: CASSPGSQETQYF

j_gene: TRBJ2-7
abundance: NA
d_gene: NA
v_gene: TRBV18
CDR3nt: TGTGCCAGCTCACTACAGGGTTGGTCCTACGAGCAGTACTTC
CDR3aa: CASSLQGWSYEQYF

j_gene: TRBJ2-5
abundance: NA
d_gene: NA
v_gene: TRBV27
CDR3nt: TGTGCCAGCAGTGAGAAAGGAGGTAAGGGAGAGACCCAGTACTTC
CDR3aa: CASSEKGGKGETQYF

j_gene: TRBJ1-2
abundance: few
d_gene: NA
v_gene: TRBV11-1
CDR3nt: TGTGCCAGCAGCGCCCATGGAGGAGGCTATGGCTACACCTTC
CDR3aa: CASSAHGGGYGYTF

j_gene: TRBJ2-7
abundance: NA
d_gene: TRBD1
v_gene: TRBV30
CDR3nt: TGTGCCTGGAGACCCAGGACAGGGGTGTACGAGCAGTACTTC
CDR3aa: CAWRPRTGVYEQYF

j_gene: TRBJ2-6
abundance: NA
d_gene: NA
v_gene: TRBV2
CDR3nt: TGTGCCAGCAGTGCCGCTCTAGGAGGGGGGGGTGTCCGCTCTGGGGCCAACGTCCTGACTTTC
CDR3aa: CASSAALGGGGVRSGANVLTF

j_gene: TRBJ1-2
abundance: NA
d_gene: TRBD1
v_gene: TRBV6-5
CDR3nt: TGTGCCAGCAGACCCCAGGGGGCGAGCTATGGCTACACCTTC
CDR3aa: CASRPQGASYGYTF

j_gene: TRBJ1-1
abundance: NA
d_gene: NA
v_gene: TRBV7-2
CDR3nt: TGTGCCAGCAGCCCCACCGACAGGTACTACACTGAAGCTTTCTTT
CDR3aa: CASSPTDRYYTEAFF

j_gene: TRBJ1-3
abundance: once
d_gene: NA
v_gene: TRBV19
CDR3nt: TGTGCCAGTACCAAGGGCGGGAGCACCAGAAACACCATATATTTT
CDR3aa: CASTKGGSTRNTIYF

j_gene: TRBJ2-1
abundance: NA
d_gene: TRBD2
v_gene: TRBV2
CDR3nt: TGTGCCAGCAGGACGGGGCTAGCGGGGTTCAATGAGCAGTTCTTC
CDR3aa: CASRTGLAGFNEQFF

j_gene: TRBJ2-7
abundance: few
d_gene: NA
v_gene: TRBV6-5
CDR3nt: TGTGCCAGCAGTTCCCGCGACAGGCGTCCGGGGGAGCAGTACTTC
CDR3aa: CASSSRDRRPGEQYF

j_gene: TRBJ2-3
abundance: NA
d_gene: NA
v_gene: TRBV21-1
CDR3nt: TGTGCCAGCAGCAAAATATGGGACACGGTATGTGATACGCAGTATTTT
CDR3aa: CASSKIWDTVCDTQYF

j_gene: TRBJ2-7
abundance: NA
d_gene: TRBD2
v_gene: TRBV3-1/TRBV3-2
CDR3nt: TGTGCCAGCAGCCTGGTTGGAGGGCGGGGAGGGTTCTACGAGCAGTACTTC
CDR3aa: CASSLVGGRGGFYEQYF

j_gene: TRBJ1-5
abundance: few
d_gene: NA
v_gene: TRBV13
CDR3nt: TGTGCCAGCAGCTTAAAACAGGGTTTCGGTCAGCCCCAGCATTTT
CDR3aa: CASSLKQGFGQPQHF

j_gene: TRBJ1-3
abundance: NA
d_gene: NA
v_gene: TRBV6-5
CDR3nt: TGTGCCAGTTCGGGGGACTCTGGAAACACCATATATTTT
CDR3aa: CASSGDSGNTIYF

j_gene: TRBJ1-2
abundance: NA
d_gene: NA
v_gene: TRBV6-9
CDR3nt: TGTGCCAGCAGTTATAGGTCGCGGGTCGGGTATGGCTACACCTTC
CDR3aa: CASSYRSRVGYGYTF

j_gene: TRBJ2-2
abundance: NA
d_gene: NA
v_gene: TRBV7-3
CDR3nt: TGTGCCAGCAGCCAAGAGAGGGACACCGGGGAGCTGTTTTTT
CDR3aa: CASSQERDTGELFF

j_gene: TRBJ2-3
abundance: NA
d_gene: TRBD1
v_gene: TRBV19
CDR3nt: TGTGCCAGTAGTATAGGAGGGACAGGGCACCATACGCAGTATTTT
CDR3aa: CASSIGGTGHHTQYF

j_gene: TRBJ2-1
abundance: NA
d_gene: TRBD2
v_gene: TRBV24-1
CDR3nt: TGTGCCACCAGTGATAGCGGGGGCCGATACAATGAGCAGTTCTTC
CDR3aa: CATSDSGGRYNEQFF

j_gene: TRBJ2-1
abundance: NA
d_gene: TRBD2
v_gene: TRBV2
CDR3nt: TGTGCCAGCAGTGAAGGAACTAGCGGGAGTAATGAGCAGTTCTTC
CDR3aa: CASSEGTSGSNEQFF

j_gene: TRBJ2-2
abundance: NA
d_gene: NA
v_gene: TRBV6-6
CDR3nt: TGTGCCAGCAGTTACTCGACTTATTCGAACACCGGGGAGCTGTTTTTT
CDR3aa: CASSYSTYSNTGELFF

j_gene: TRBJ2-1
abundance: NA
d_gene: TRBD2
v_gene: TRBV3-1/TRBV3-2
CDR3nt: TGTGCCAGCACTAGGACTAGCGGGAGTTCCAACAATGAGCAGTTCTTC
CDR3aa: CASTRTSGSSNNEQFF

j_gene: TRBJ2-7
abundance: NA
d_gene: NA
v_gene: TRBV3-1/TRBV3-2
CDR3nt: TGTGCCAGCAGCCAAGTTAGCGAGCAGTACTTC
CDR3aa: CASSQVSEQYF

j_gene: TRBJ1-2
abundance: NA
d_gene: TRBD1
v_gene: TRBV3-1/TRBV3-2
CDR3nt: TGTGCCAGCAGCCATAACAGGGGGCCGGCGGGCTACACCTTC
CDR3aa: CASSHNRGPAGYTF